This record covers a single T cell receptor (beta chain). Its antigen has not been determined. The CDR3 measures 14 amino acids from cysteine to phenylalanine. No DNA appears here. Taken from the germline V gene, the CDR1 and CDR2 loops are MGHDK and SYGVNS. These data come from a study of T cells expressing NK-cell markers (dated by TCRdb to 2020 to 2021). For the wider study: TCR beta-chain repertoires were profiled in sorted CD3+CD56+NKG2C+, CD3+CD56+NKG2C- and CD3+CD56-NKG2C+ T-cell subsets from roughly eight donors. Among the eight sequenced donors, only one was HCMV-seronegative, while the other seven were HCMV-seropositive. The study sequenced eight donors, all healthy volunteers chosen at random: three men and five women. Libraries were sequenced as 2 x 150 bp reads on Illumina HiSeq 2000/2500, MiSeq or NextSeq.

To determine HCMV serostatus, a commercial ELISA kit was used to detect HCMV-specific IgG in serum. Peripheral blood mononuclear cells were isolated from blood by Ficoll density gradient centrifugation. Findings and caveats that apply to the study as a whole: Those dominant clonotypes were again the most abundant among CD3+CD56-NKG2C+ cells in several donors, at about 28.3-65%. In several donors, the dominant CD3+CD56+NKG2C+ clonotypes ranked among the top 10 CD8+ clonotypes, making up 1.0-7.0% of CD8+ T cells. It remained unclear whether the expanded NKG2C-expressing T cell clones were specific for HCMV antigens.

Sequencing was carried out with an Illumina HiSeq 2000. The TCR beta cDNA libraries were made using 5'RACE template switching, a step that added both a universal primer site and unique molecular identifiers. Priming for cDNA synthesis came from the TCR beta constant segment, and two successive PCR amplification steps followed. From the authors' description of their analysis: MIGEC was used to demultiplex reads and group reads by UMI, and MiTCR was used to assemble and quantify clonotypes. To exclude erroneous sequences, any TCR cDNA sequence not supported by at least two reads was discarded. Downstream repertoire analysis used the tcR package, and clonotypes were matched across fractions by CDR3 nucleotide sequence plus V segment. VDJmatch was used to annotate antigen specificity against VDJdb, with one amino acid substitution in CDR3 allowed. Reprocessed by TCRdb, the reads give a single entry per CDR3 protein sequence, without DNA. The authors' filters were not applied to this entry. The table for this sample lists about 430,000 distinct CDR3 sequences. Together, the top ten hold roughly 1.4% of the sample.

The receptor was derived from a woman aged 45-65 years in good health. Donor details come from another sample of the same person, matched by shared clones. The sample taken for sequencing was blood T cells: a sorted CD56 or NKG2C T cell subset, CD4+ or CD8+ T cells, or bulk PBMC T cells (not recorded which). The chain links TRBV25-1 with TRBJ1-1; TCRdb gives TRBD1 as the D gene, but with no DNA this cannot be confirmed. The CDR3 loop reads CASSDKPVTGEAFF.